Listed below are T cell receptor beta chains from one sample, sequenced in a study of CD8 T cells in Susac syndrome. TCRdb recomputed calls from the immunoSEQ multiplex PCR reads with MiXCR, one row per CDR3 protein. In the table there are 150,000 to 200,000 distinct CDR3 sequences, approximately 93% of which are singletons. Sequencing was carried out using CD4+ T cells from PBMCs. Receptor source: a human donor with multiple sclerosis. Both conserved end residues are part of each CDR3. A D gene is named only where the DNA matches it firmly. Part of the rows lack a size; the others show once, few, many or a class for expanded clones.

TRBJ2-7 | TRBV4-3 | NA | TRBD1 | TGCGCCAGCAGCCAAGGGGTGGCTGGACAGGTGCGATACGAGCAGTACTTC | CASSQGVAGQVRYEQYF
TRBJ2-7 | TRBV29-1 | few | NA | TGCAGCGTTGCAGGCGGACCCTACGAGCAGTACTTC | CSVAGGPYEQYF
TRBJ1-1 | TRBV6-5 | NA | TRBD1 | TGTGCCAGCAGTTTAGACCGGGACAGAAATAGGGGGACTGAAGCTTTCTTT | CASSLDRDRNRGTEAFF
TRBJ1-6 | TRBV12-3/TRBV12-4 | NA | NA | TGTGCCAGCAGTTTAGGTCGGTTTTCCCTCCACTTT | CASSLGRFSLHF
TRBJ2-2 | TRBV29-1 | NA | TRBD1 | TGCAGCGTGCGACAGGGGCTGAGTACCGGGGAGCTGTTTTTT | CSVRQGLSTGELFF
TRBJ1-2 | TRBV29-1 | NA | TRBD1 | TGCAGCGTATCTTCCCCCGGGACAGACTATGGCTACACCTTC | CSVSSPGTDYGYTF
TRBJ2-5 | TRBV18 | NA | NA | TGTGCCAGCTCACAGGGACCGAACCAAGAGACCCAGTACTTC | CASSQGPNQETQYF
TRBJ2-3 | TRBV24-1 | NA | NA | TGTGCCACCAGTGATCCTGGAACAGATACGCAGTATTTT | CATSDPGTDTQYF
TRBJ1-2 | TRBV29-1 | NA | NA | TGCAGCGCGGGGGAGACCTATGGCTACACCTTC | CSAGETYGYTF
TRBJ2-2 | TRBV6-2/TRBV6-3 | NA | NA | TGTGCCAGCAGGCACTCCGGGAGCCCCACCGGGGAGCTGTTTTTT | CASRHSGSPTGELFF
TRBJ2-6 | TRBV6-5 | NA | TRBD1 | TGTGCCAGCAGTGACGGACAGGGCGTCCTGACTTTC | CASSDGQGVLTF
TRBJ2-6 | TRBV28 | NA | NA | TGTGCCAGCAGTTTTCTAGCCGCCGGGGCCAACGTCCTGACTTTC | CASSFLAAGANVLTF
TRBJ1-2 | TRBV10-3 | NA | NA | TGTGCCATCAGTGACTTAGGGACCAATGGCTACACCTTC | CAISDLGTNGYTF
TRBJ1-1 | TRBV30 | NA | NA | TGTGCCTGGGCCTTCCCGGGCCTTCCAGCTTTCTTT | CAWAFPGLPAFF
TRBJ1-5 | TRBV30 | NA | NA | TGTGCCTGGAGTGGGGCAGCGTGGAATCAGCCCCAGCATTTT | CAWSGAAWNQPQHF
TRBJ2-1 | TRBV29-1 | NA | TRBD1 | TGCAGCGTTGTCACGGCAGGGGGCGACTACAATGAGCAGTTCTTC | CSVVTAGGDYNEQFF
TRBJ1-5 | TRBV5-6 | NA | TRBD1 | TGTGCCAGCAGCTTGGCCGGGACAGGGTTCAGTCAGCCCCAGCATTTT | CASSLAGTGFSQPQHF
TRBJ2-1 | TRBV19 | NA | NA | TGTGCCAGTAGTATGACTCCTGCTAGGGAGCAGTTCTTC | CASSMTPAREQFF
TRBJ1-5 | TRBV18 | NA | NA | TGTGCCAGCTCACCGGGTGTAGCCGGGAGAGCTCTTTTGGGCAATCAGCCCCAGCATTTT | CASSPGVAGRALLGNQPQHF
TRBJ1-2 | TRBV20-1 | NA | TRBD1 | TGCAGTGCCCCGCCAGGGGGAGGTAACTATGGCTACACCTTC | CSAPPGGGNYGYTF
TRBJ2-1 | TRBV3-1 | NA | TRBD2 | TGTGCCAGCAGCCAAGATCGGGCTAGCGGGAGCATACTCGGTGAAGATGAGCAGTTCTTC | CASSQDRASGSILGEDEQFF
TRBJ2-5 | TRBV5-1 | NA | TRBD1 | TGCGCCAGCAGCTTGGGGCAGGGGGTTTTGGAGACCCAGTACTTC | CASSLGQGVLETQYF
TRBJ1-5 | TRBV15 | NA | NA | TGTGCCACCAGCAGAGGAGGGGAGATCCATAGCAATCAGCCCCAGCATTTT | CATSRGGEIHSNQPQHF
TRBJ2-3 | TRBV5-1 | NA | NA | TGCGCCAGCAGCTCTGACTCCACTGCGCAGTATTTT | CASSSDSTAQYF
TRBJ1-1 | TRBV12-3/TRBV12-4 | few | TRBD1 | TGTGCCAGCAGTTTGACAGGGGGTTCGACTGAAGCTTTCTTT | CASSLTGGSTEAFF
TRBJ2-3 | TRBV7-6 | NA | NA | TGTGCCAGCAGCTCCCGACTAAGCGGGCTTGACACAGATACGCAGTATTTT | CASSSRLSGLDTDTQYF
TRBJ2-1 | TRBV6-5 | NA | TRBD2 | TGTGCCAGCCGCCTTGGGCTAGCGGGGGCCAATGAGCAGTTCTTC | CASRLGLAGANEQFF